The rows below give T cell receptor beta chains drawn from one sample of a study of cytomegalovirus exposure and HLA in healthy donors. Assay used: immunoSEQ multiplex PCR; TCRdb lists only in-frame clones, some missing. The repertoire shows just over 200,000 clones; the top ten hold 1.1%. Source material: PBMCs. Receptors were obtained from a girl aged 2 to 9 in good health and CMV-seropositive. CDR3s include the opening cysteine and the closing phenylalanine or tryptophan.

v_call	j_call	cdr3_aa
TRBV5-1	TRBJ2-1	CASSFQGDEQFF
TRBV5-1	TRBJ2-7	CASSLAGDHYEQYF
TRBV28	TRBJ2-7	CASRRLAGALLPGEQYF
TRBV6-1	TRBJ1-2	CASSVAGAVTNYGYTF
TRBV27	TRBJ1-2	CASRPGTVANYGYTF
TRBV6-5	TRBJ1-2	CASSYSRDSGYTF
TRBV28	TRBJ2-7	CASSFIAGRYEQYF
TRBV4-1	TRBJ2-1	CASSQLAGGSNEQFF
TRBV27	TRBJ2-6	CASSSPARSGANVLTF
TRBV4-2	TRBJ2-6	CASSQAPRGSGANVLTF
TRBV2	TRBJ1-4	CASSETPEKLFF
TRBV6-1	TRBJ2-5	CASSGLAGSPETQYF
TRBV7-7	TRBJ2-3	CASSLEGGSTDTQYF
TRBV5-1	TRBJ2-1	CASSLGSGSPNEQFF
TRBV27	TRBJ2-7	CASSFYPPGANEQYF
TRBV7-3	TRBJ2-5	CASSQGLAGGLETQYF
TRBV6-1	TRBJ1-5	CASRRYNQPQHF
TRBV6-5	TRBJ2-3	CASSGNSGGADTQYF
TRBV11-2	TRBJ2-7	CASSLGVASSYEQYF
TRBV7-7	TRBJ2-5	CASSPSGRQGETQYF
TRBV7-8	TRBJ2-7	CASSYGTVYEQYF
TRBV19	TRBJ2-1	CASSIAGGRAFRNEQFF
TRBV6-1	TRBJ1-6	CASSAEALGSPLHF
TRBV18	TRBJ2-3	CASSRTSTDTQYF
TRBV7-6	TRBJ2-2	CASSLLGGYNTGELFF
TRBV7-9	TRBJ1-4	CASSLRQVNEKLFF
TRBV16	TRBJ2-1	CASSQSSQGIHEQFF
TRBV12-5	TRBJ2-7	CASGPHGTGDEQYF
TRBV18	TRBJ1-1	CASSPGEGNTEAFF